The rows below give T cell receptor beta chains drawn from one sample of a study of blood T cell repertoires in COVID-19. The assay was immunoSEQ multiplex PCR, and TCRdb's table has in-frame clones only and misses some. Among about 270,000 clones listed, 86% were seen once. Source material: peripheral blood. These receptors all stem from a man in his forties with active or convalescent COVID-19. CDR3s include the opening cysteine and the closing phenylalanine or tryptophan.

V | CDR3
TRBV19 | CASSPGHLQFF
TRBV5-1 | CASSLKGTSGQETQYF
TRBV7-9 | CASSPFGGRDEAFF
TRBV2 | CASSPPRELGYEQYF
TRBV5-1 | CASSLWGSAVYNEQFF
TRBV10-2 | CASRQGGYQETQYF
TRBV3-1/TRBV3-2 | CASSQGGLNYGYTF
TRBV30 | CAWSEQGEKPQHF
TRBV30 | CAWNRDRGHYGYTF
TRBV4-1 | CASSLLGGVETQYF
TRBV5-6 | CASSLGRSHYGYTF
TRBV9 | CASSVVQTGLNQPQHF
TRBV28 | CASTGLTQPQHF
TRBV6-4 | CASSATWGGEQFF
TRBV5-5 | CASSPGPGQGTYEQYF
TRBV3-1/TRBV3-2 | CASTPRKGLSYEQYF
TRBV5-1 | CASSLAGRGYEQYF
TRBV5-1 | CASSGGTFANTDTQYF
TRBV28 | CASSSQSLGGGEQYF
TRBV9 | CASSVEGSGEDTQYF
TRBV20-1 | CSASTSGRGGYNEQFF
TRBV4-1 | CASSQDGWAYEQYF
TRBV4-1 | CASSPTRGTRSNYGYTF
TRBV6-5 | CASSYVGGDTGELFF
TRBV24-1 | CATSDQWTSGGSYNEQFF
TRBV29-1 | CSVVRPGVGNEQFF
TRBV7-6 | CASSPTQGDDEQYF
TRBV12-5 | CASAMTGGSYGYTF